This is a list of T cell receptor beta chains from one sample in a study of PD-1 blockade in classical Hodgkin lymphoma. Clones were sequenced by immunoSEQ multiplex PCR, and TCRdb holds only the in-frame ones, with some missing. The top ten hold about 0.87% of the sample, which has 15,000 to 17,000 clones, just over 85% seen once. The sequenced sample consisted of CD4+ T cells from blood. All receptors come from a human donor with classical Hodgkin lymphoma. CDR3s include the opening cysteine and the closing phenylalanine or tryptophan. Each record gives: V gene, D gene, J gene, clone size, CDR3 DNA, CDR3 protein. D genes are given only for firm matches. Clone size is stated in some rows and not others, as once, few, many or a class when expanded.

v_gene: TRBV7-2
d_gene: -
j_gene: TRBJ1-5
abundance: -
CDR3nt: TGTGCCAGCAGCTTAGGAGGCCGGGACAATCAGCCCCAGCATTTT
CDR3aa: CASSLGGRDNQPQHF

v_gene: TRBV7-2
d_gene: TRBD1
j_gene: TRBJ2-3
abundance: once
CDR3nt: TGTGCCAGCAGCTCGACAGGGGCCACAGATACGCAGTATTTT
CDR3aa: CASSSTGATDTQYF

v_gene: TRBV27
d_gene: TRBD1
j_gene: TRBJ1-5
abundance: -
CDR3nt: TGTGCCAGCAGTACTACCGACAGGGGGTGGTTCTACCAGCATTTT
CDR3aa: CASSTTDRGWFYQHF

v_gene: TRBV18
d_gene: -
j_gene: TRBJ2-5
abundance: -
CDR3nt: TGTGCCAGCTCACCACAGTCTATGGAGACCCAGTACTTC
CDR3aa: CASSPQSMETQYF

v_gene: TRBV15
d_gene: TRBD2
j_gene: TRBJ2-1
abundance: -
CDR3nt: TGTGCCACCAGCAGAGATCCAGCGGGAGTATCTGAGCAGTTCTTC
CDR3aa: CATSRDPAGVSEQFF

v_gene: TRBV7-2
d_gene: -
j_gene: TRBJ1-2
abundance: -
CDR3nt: TGTGCCAGCAGCTGGGAAGGGGTCGAGGGCTACACCTTC
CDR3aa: CASSWEGVEGYTF

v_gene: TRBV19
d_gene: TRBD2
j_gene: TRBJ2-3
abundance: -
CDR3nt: TGTGCCAGTAAAACTTCCGGGAGGAGTGAAGATACGCAGTATTTT
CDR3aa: CASKTSGRSEDTQYF

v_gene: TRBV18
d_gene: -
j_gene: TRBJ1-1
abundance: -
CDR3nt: TGTGCCAGCTCACCAGGACGGAAGAACACTGAAGCTTTCTTT
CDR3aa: CASSPGRKNTEAFF

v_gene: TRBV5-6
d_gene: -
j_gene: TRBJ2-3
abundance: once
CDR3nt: TGTGCCAGCACCTTAGACTACCGCGATACGCAGTATTTT
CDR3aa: CASTLDYRDTQYF

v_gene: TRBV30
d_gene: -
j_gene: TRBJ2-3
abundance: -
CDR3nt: TGTGCCTGGAGCCCCCCTTGGGGCTGGGAACGTTCAGATACGCAGTATTTT
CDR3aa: CAWSPPWGWERSDTQYF